The T cell receptor beta chain under discussion was sequenced for a study of long-term antiretroviral therapy in people with HIV (dated by TCRdb to between 2020 and 2023). At the level of the whole study: The earliest samples were collected about a decade before the 2015 WHO recommendation for immediate ART, when ART was typically delayed until CD4 counts fell. No cross-contamination during QIAcube processing turned up in test extractions that ran a monoclonal T-cell line alongside 33 polyclonal samples. Whether ART initiation and durable HIV suppression were associated with changes in peripheral blood TRB repertoire composition and diversity was tested in a retrospective serial study. About 35% of the 30 participants with HIV were female. From a few dozen adults with confirmed HIV infection, the cohort provided some 200 cryopreserved PBMC samples, gathered serially across a mean of about six years (range 1-12).

The immunoSEQ hsTCRB v3.0 assay was used at survey level resolution to sequence the TRB variable region. The targeted TRB sequencing depth was about 35,000-55,000 T-cell genomes per sample. Pooled TRB libraries were sequenced on an Illumina MiSeq with a v3 150-cycle kit. The authors processed their data as follows. Repertoire analysis was performed in R inside a reproducible Nextflow workflow that covered QC, data transformation and analysis. LymphoSeq2, an R package for exploring AIRR-Seq data, was used to implement the custom analyses. A handful of samples that yielded fewer than 5000 total TRB sequences were excluded, so that approximately 170 HIV repertoires were analyzed. Among the 170 to 200 retained HIV repertoires, 55 to 60 were collected before ART initiation and 120 to 140 after ART initiation. Repertoires were downsampled to 5000 TRB nucleotide sequences, and summary statistics were averaged over 100 downsampling iterations. The analysis kept only TRB sequences whose CDR3 regions were at least seven amino acids long. Diversity was measured with a Shannon entropy-derived clonality score and the Gini coefficient. In the repertoire networks, any two of the top 5000 CDR3 amino acid sequences were connected whenever the two sequences differed by an edit distance of one. For TRB CDR3 amino acid sequences, GLIPH2 was used to predict antigen specificity groups and MHC restriction. To flag known CMV, EBV, HIV or tissue antigen associations, CDR3 amino acid sequences were matched against VDJdb and McPAS-TCR. Pre-ART, post-ART and control groups were compared with Wilcoxon signed-rank tests and Holm-Bonferroni correction. Held by TCRdb, this immuneACCESS table contains in-frame sequences only and omits some clones. Under half of the omission traces to an unresolved V gene where checked; the cause of the rest is unknown. V, J and clone size were drawn from that table, and D and trimming were deduced from the DNA. This sample gives 20,000 to 25,000 clones in total; around 87% of them show up just once. The top ten clones comprise around 3.3% of the sample.

In its sample, this clone was seen once. No antigen is known for it. Base qualities were left out, and no much larger clone turns up one base away. Trimming costs V 2 bases and J 2 bases, and their ends lie 16 bases apart. Sequences SGHTA (CDR1) and FQGNSA (CDR2) are obtained from the germline V gene. The CDR3 runs 17 amino acids, cysteine and phenylalanine included. Just the 51-base CDR3 DNA is kept, in frame starting at base 1. The paper's findings and limits, for the study overall: Inferences about post-ART repertoire changes are limited because no data were available on ART adherence, viral resistance or therapy changes. Limited PBMC availability meant only the TCR beta chain was sequenced, without alpha chain pairing. Expanded TRB clones identified before ART initiation dominated the repertoire across all time points, though the dominance fluctuated and decreased in many PLHIV after ART. Narrower CDR3 length ranges were observed in HIV repertoires than in controls, and an antigen-experienced repertoire with only a slight naive shift after ART was suggested by the network structure. Because cell numbers in pre-ART samples were limited, unsorted PBMC were profiled instead of sorted CD4+ and CD8+ T cells. Starting ART was linked to a significant rise in TRB diversity, yet even after long-term ART the diversity remained significantly lower than in transplant donor controls. The samples span the years 2004 to 2017, and the ART regimens used may be less effective than current regimens.

Participants were included only if at least one PBMC sample before ART initiation and at least two post-ART samples were available. Treatment was received in the United States of America by all participants with HIV. Before DNA extraction, cryopreserved samples of roughly 0.95-10 million PBMC were thawed and washed. At the time of the earliest PBMC sample, participants with HIV were aged between roughly 23 and 60 years. Per participant, PBMC samples came from 1-4 timepoints prior to ART initiation and 2-8 timepoints following ART initiation, for a median of 7 samples. For every participant, serial HIV viral load, CD4+ T-cell count, ART history and demographic data were obtained. Genomic DNA was extracted from unsorted PBMC with a Qiagen kit on a QIAcube, processed in batches of 12 samples.

The receptor was isolated from a woman between 50 and 59 years old with HIV. The sequencing used unsorted PBMCs, collected 2.6 years after starting antiretroviral therapy. The receptor chain draws on TRBV7-2 and TRBJ1-3; a tentative D match to TRBD1 spans 6 bases. The CDR3 protein sequence reads: CASSLLFRQGPGNTIYF. The DNA reads as follows: TGTGCCAGCAGCTTACTCTTCCGGCAGGGGCCTGGAAACACCATATATTTT.